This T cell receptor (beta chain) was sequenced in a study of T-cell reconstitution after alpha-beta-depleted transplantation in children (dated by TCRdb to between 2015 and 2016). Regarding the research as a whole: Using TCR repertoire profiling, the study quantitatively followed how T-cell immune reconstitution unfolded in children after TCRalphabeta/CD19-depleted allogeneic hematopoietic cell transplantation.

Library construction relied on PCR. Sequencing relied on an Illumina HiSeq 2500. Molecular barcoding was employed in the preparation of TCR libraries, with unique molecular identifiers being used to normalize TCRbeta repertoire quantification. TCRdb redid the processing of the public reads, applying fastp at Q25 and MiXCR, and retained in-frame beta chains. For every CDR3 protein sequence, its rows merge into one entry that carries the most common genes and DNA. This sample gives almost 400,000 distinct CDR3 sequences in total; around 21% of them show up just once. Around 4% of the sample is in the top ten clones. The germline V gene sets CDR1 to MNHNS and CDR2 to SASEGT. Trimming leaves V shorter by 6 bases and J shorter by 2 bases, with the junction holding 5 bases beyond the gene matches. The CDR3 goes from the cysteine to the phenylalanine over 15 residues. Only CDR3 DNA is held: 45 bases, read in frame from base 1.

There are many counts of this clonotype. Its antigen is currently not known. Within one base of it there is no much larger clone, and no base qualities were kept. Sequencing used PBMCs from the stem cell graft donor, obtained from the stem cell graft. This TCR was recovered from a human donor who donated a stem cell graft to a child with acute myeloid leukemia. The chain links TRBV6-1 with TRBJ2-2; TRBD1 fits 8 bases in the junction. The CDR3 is CASSPGQDNTGELFF. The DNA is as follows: TGTGCCAGCAGCCCGGGACAGGACAACACCGGGGAGCTGTTTTTT.